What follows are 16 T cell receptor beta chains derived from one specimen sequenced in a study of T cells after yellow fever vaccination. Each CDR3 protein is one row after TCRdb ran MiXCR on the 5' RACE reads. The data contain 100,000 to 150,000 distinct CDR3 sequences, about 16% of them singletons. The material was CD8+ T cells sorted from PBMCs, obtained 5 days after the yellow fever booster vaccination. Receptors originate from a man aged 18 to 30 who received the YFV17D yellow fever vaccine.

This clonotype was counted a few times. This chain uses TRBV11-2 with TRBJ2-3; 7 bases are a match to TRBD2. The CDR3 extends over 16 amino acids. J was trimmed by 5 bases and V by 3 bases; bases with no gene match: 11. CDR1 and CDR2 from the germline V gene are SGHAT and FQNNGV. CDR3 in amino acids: CASSLLADRNIDTQYF. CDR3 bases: TGTGCCAGCAGCTTGCTAGCGGACCGAAATATAGATACGCAGTATTTT.

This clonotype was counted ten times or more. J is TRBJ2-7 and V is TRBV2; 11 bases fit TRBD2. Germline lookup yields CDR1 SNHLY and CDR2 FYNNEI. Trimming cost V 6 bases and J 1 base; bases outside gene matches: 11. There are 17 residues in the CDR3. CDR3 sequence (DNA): TGTGCCAGCAGAGTTGAAGTAGCGGGGGGGAGTTCCTACGAGCAGTACGTC. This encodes CASRVEVAGGSSYEQYV.

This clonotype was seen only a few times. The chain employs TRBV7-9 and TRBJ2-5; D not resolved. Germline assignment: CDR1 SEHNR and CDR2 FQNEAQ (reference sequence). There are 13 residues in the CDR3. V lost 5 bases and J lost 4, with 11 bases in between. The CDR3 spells CASSLSTGETQYF. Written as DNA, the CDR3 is TGTGCCAGCAGCCTTTCGACGGGAGAGACCCAGTACTTC.

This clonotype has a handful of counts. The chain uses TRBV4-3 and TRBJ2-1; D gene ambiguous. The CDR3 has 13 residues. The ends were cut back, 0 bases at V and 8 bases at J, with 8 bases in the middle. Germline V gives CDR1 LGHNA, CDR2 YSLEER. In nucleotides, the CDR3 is TGCGCCAGCAGCCAAGAAAATTCCTATGAGCAGTTCTTC. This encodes CASSQENSYEQFF.

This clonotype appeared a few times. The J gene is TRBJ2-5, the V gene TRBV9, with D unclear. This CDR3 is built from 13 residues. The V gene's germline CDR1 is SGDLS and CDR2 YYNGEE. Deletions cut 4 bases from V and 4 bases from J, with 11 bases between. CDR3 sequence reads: CASSRPPRETQYF. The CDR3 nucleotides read TGTGCCAGCAGCCGACCGCCAAGAGAGACCCAGTACTTC.

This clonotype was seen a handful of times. This chain's CDR3 is CAISERDSLVGEQYV. CDR3 sequence (DNA): TGTGCCATCAGTGAGAGGGACAGCCTCGTCGGCGAGCAGTACGTC. The chain couples TRBV10-3 to TRBJ2-7; 7 nucleotides line up with TRBD1. Trimming took 2 bases from V and 6 from J; bases not matched to a gene: 10. Per germline, CDR1 ENHRY and CDR2 SYGVKD. There are 15 residues in the CDR3.

The CDR3 reads CASSQGDWTYEQYF. The CDR3 DNA follows: TGTGCCAGCAGCCAGGGGGACTGGACCTACGAGCAGTACTTC. The chain links TRBV12-3 or TRBV12-4 to TRBJ2-7; a possible D gene is TRBD1 (7 bases). The ends were cut back, 6 bases at V and 2 bases at J, with 14 bases in the middle. The length of the CDR3 is 14 residues.

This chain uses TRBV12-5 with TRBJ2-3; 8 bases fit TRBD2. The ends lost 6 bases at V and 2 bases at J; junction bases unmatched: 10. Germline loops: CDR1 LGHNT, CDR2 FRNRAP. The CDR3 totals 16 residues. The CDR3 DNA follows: TGTGCTAGTGGCCCGTTTCGCGGGGGGTCCACAGATACGCAGTATTTT. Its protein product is CASGPFRGGSTDTQYF.

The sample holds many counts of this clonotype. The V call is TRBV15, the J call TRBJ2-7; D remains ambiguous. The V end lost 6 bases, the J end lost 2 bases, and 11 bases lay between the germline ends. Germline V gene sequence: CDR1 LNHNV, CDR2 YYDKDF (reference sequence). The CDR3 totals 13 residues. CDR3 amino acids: CATSPGTAYEQYF. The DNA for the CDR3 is TGTGCCACCAGTCCTGGTACGGCCTACGAGCAGTACTTC.

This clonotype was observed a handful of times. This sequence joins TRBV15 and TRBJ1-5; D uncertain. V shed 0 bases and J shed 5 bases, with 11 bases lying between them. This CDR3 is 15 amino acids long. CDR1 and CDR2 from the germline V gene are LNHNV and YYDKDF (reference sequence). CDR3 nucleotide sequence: TGTGCCACCAGCAGAGATGGGGTGCCCTATCAGCCCCAGCATTTT. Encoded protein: CATSRDGVPYQPQHF.

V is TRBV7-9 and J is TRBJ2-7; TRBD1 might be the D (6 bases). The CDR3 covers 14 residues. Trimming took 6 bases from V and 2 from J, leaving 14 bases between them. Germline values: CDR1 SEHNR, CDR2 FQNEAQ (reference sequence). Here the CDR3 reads CASSSRQVPYEQYV. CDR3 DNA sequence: TGTGCCAGCAGTTCACGACAGGTTCCCTACGAGCAGTACGTC.

CDR3 loop: CSVVWNNIQYF. Here the CDR3 DNA reads TGCAGCGTTGTATGGAACAACATTCAGTACTTC. The rearrangement links TRBV29-1 to TRBJ2-4; D uncertain. CDR1 and CDR2 from the germline V gene are SQVTM and ANQGSEA. The CDR3 covers 11 residues. The V and J ends lost 4 bases and 7 bases respectively, with 8 bases between them.

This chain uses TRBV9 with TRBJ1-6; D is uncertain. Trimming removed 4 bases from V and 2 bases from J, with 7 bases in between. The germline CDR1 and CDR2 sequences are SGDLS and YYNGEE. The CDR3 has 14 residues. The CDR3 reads CASSQGAYNSPLHF. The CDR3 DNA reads TGTGCCAGCAGCCAAGGCGCCTATAATTCACCCCTCCACTTT.

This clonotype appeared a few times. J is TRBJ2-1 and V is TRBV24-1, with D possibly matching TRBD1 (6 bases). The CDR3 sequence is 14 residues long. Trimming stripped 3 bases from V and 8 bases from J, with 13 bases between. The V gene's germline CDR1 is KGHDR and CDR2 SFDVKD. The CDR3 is CATSDVNRAHEQFF. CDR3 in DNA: TGTGCCACCAGTGATGTCAACAGGGCTCATGAGCAGTTCTTC.

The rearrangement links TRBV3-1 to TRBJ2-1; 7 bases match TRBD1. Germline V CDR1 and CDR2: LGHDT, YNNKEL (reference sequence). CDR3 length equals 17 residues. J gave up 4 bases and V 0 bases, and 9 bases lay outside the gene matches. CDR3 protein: CASSQDLREQGYNEQFF. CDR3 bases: TGTGCCAGCAGCCAAGATTTGAGGGAACAGGGGTACAATGAGCAGTTCTTC.

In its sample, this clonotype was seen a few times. CDR3 nucleotide sequence: TGTGCCAGCAGTTTTTTGAGACTAGCGTCCATGGATGAGCAGTTCTTC. Amino acid sequence: CASSFLRLASMDEQFF. V usage is TRBV27 and J usage is TRBJ2-1; 8 bases fit TRBD2. The junction had 12 bases not matched to a gene; V was cut back by 3 bases and J by 8 bases. CDR1 and CDR2 from the germline V gene are MNHEY and SMNVEV (reference sequence). The CDR3 is 16 residues long.